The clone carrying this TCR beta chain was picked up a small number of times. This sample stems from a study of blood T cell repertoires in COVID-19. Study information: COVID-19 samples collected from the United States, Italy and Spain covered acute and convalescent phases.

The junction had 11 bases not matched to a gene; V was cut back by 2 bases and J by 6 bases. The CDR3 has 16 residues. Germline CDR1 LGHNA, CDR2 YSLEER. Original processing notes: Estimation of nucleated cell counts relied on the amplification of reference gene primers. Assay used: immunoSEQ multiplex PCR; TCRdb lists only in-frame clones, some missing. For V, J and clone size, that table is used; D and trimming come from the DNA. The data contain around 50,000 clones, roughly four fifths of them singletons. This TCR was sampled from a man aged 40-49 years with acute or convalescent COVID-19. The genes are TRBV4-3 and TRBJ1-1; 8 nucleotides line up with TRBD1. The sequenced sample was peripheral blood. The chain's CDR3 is CASSQNPTGDVAEAFF. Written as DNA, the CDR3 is TGCGCCAGCAGCCAAAACCCGACAGGGGACGTCGCTGAAGCTTTCTTT.